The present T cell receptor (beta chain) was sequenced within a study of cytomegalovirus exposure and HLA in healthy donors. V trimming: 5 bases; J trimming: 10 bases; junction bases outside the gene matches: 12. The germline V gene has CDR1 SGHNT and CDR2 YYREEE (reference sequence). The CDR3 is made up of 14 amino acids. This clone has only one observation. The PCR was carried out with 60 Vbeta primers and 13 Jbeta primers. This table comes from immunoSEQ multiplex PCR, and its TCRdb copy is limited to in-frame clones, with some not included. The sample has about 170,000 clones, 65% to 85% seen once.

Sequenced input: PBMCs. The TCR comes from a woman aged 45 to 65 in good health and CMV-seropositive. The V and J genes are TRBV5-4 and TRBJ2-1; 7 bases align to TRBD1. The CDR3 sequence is CASSSMRGGGEQFF. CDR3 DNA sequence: TGTGCCAGCAGTTCGATGCGAGGGGGCGGCGAGCAGTTCTTC.